This T cell receptor beta chain appears in the sequencing data of a study of control samples from healthy donors and cancer patients. The assay was immunoSEQ multiplex PCR, and TCRdb's table has in-frame clones only and misses some. The repertoire includes 40,000 to 55,000 clones, roughly nine tenths of them detected once, and 1.6% sits in the top ten. Germline values: CDR1 MNHEY, CDR2 SVGAGI. V trimming: 6 bases; J trimming: 4 bases; junction bases outside the gene matches: 10. The CDR3 runs 15 residues. Material: PBMCs. The chain carries TRBV6-5 and TRBJ2-3; 7 nucleotides match TRBD2. The source is a man aged 35 to 55 with colorectal cancer. The CDR3, as DNA: TGTGCCAGCAGAAGTCTGCGGGAGTTCCCAGATACGCAGTATTTT. As protein: CASRSLREFPDTQYF.